The 5 T cell receptor beta chains reported below all come from one sample, sequenced in a study of cytomegalovirus exposure and HLA in healthy donors. The study ran its PCR with 60 Vbeta and 13 Jbeta primers. Sequenced by immunoSEQ multiplex PCR; TCRdb stores in-frame clones only, minus some. The data hold under 150,000 clones, with roughly 78% observed a single time. Sequencing was carried out using PBMCs. The receptors originated from a man aged 25-40 years in good health and CMV-seronegative.

The chain carries TRBV27 and TRBJ2-2; a weak D match, TRBD1 (5 bases). The CDR3 consists of 12 residues. Germline V gene data show CDR1 as MNHEY and CDR2 as SMNVEV (reference sequence). Trimming pared 11 bases from V and 1 base from J, leaving 8 bases between. CDR3 sequence reads: CASGQNTGELFF. The CDR3, as DNA: TGTGCCTCCGGACAGAACACCGGGGAGCTGTTTTTT.

The CDR3 DNA follows: TGTGCCAGCAGTTTTAGCGCCAGCTCCTACAATGAGCAGTTCTTC. The encoded protein is CASSFSASSYNEQFF. The chain uses TRBV28 and TRBJ2-1, with D possibly TRBD2 on 5 matching bases. CDR1 MDHEN and CDR2 SYDVKM come from the germline V gene. Trimming removed 3 bases from V and 0 bases from J, with 9 bases in between. The CDR3 consists of 15 residues.

This chain joins TRBV5-6 and TRBJ1-2; TRBD1 agrees at 8 bases. V shed 4 bases and J 1 base; nucleotides not matched to a gene: 3. CDR3 size: 14 residues. CDR1 is SGHDT, CDR2 YYEEEE, per germline. The CDR3 sequence: CASSRTGLNYGYTF. Here the CDR3 DNA reads TGTGCCAGCAGCCGGACAGGGCTTAACTATGGCTACACCTTC.

The gene calls are TRBV9 and TRBJ2-3, with D possibly being TRBD2 (6 bases). CDR1 SGDLS and CDR2 YYNGEE come from the germline V gene. Trimming took 0 bases from V and 0 from J, leaving 11 bases between them. This CDR3 has 16 amino acids. The CDR3, as DNA: TGTGCCAGCAGCGTAGGGACGGGGGTTAGCACAGATACGCAGTATTTT. It yields the protein CASSVGTGVSTDTQYF.

The rearrangement uses TRBV4-1 and TRBJ2-1; D not resolved. The CDR3 sequence is 13 residues long. Germline CDR1 is MGHRA and CDR2 is YSYEKL. Trimming left V 4 bases short and J 6 bases short, with 10 bases between. This chain's CDR3 is CASSPLGTNEQFF. The CDR3 DNA is TGCGCCAGCAGCCCTCTAGGCACCAATGAGCAGTTCTTC.